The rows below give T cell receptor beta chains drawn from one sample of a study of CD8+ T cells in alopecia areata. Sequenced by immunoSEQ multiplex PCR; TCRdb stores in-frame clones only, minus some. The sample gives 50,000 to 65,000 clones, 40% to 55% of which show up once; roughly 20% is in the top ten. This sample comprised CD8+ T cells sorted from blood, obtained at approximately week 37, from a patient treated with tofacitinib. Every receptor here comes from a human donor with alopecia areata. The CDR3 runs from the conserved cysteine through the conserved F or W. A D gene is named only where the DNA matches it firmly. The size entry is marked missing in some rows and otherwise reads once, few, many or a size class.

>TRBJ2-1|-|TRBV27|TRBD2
CASSLSGGRGNEQFF
TGTGCCAGCAGTTTATCAGGCGGGAGAGGGAATGAGCAGTTCTTC
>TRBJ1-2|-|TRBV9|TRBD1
CASSGDSLSNYGYTF
TGTGCCAGCAGCGGGGACAGCCTTTCTAACTATGGCTACACCTTC
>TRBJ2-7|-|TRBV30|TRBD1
CAWSVLGQGTSYEQYF
TGTGCCTGGAGTGTACTAGGACAGGGGACTTCCTACGAGCAGTACTTC
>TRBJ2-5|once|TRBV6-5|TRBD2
CASSYWTSLKETQYF
TGTGCCAGCAGTTACTGGACTAGCCTCAAAGAGACCCAGTACTTC
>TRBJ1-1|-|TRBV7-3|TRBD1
CASSLRGTGSTEAFF
TGTGCCAGCAGCCTGCGAGGGACAGGCAGCACTGAAGCTTTCTTT
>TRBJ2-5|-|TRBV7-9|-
CASSPGLGIGETQYF
TGTGCCAGCAGCCCCGGCCTGGGCATAGGAGAGACCCAGTACTTC
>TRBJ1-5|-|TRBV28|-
CASSAAASHQPQHF
TGTGCCAGCAGTGCCGCAGCGTCGCATCAGCCCCAGCATTTT
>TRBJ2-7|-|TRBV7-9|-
CASSLATYEQYF
TGTGCCAGCAGCTTAGCCACCTACGAGCAGTACTTC
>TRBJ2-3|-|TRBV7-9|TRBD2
CASSLLATSATDTQYF
TGTGCCAGCAGCTTATTAGCGACTAGCGCTACAGATACGCAGTATTTT
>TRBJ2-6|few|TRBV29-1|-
CSTQSSGANVLTF
TGCAGCACTCAGAGCTCTGGGGCCAACGTCCTGACTTTC